Listed below are T cell receptor beta chains from one sample, sequenced in a study of blood T cell repertoires in COVID-19. The repertoire was sequenced with immunoSEQ multiplex PCR; TCRdb's copy has only in-frame clones and lacks some. Among nearly 350,000 clones, less than 90% were seen once, and the ten largest hold over 0.8%. Input material: PBMCs or T cells enriched from blood (not recorded which). The receptors were gathered from a woman in her thirties who had recovered from COVID-19. The CDR3 runs from the conserved cysteine through the conserved F or W. Each record gives: J gene, V gene, D gene, clone size, CDR3 DNA, CDR3 protein. The D gene is left open where the match is weak. The size entry is marked missing in some rows and otherwise reads once, few, many or a size class.

>TRBJ2-2|TRBV29-1|-|-
TGCAGCGCCGGCGGTCGTATAGCGAACACCGGGGAGCTGTTTTTT
CSAGGRIANTGELFF
>TRBJ2-7|TRBV15|TRBD2|-
TGTGCCACCAGCCCCGGGGAGCGGGGCTACGAGCAGTACTTC
CATSPGERGYEQYF
>TRBJ1-6|TRBV30|-|-
TGTGCCTGGAGGGGGAGCACTAATTCACCCCTCCACTTT
CAWRGSTNSPLHF
>TRBJ2-5|TRBV18|-|-
TGTGCCAGCTCACCATTGGGGCCTGGCGAGACCCAGTACTTC
CASSPLGPGETQYF
>TRBJ1-1|TRBV2|-|once
TGTGCCAGCAGTGAACAAGGAGGGATTACAGGGAACACTGAAGCTTTCTTT
CASSEQGGITGNTEAFF
>TRBJ1-2|TRBV19|TRBD1|-
TGTGCCAGTTCTCGAACCGGGACAGGGGGCGCAGGAAGGGGCTACACCTTC
CASSRTGTGGAGRGYTF
>TRBJ2-1|TRBV29-1|-|-
TGCAGCGTTGACCAACTCTCCAATGAGCAGTTCTTC
CSVDQLSNEQFF
>TRBJ2-5|TRBV3-1/TRBV3-2|TRBD2|-
TGTGCCAGCAGCCAATTATGGTTAGCGGGGGGGCAGGAGACCCAGTACTTC
CASSQLWLAGGQETQYF
>TRBJ1-2|TRBV5-6|-|-
TGTGCCAGCAGCCCAACAGGGTATGGCTACACCTTC
CASSPTGYGYTF
>TRBJ1-2|TRBV5-1|-|-
TGCGCCAGCCATCAAGGGGGATCTAACTATGGCTACACCTTC
CASHQGGSNYGYTF
>TRBJ1-1|TRBV30|TRBD1|-
TGTGCCTGGGGGGGACCACAGGGGGTCTTT
CAWGGPQGVF
>TRBJ2-3|TRBV7-2|TRBD1|-
TGTGCCAGCAGCTTAGGGCCGCTCCAGGGACAGGCGACAGATACGCAGTATTTT
CASSLGPLQGQATDTQYF
>TRBJ1-2|TRBV6-5|-|-
TGTGCCAGCAGTCAGTTGGAGGGAGCCTATGGCTACACCTTC
CASSQLEGAYGYTF
>TRBJ1-2|TRBV7-8|-|-
TGTGCCAGCAGCGCACGGACAGCGGCCTATGGCTACACCTTC
CASSARTAAYGYTF
>TRBJ1-3|TRBV19|-|-
TGTGCCAGTAGCAGACGGGACATTTCCTCTGGAAACACCATATATTTT
CASSRRDISSGNTIYF
>TRBJ1-1|TRBV28|TRBD1|-
TGTGCCAGCAGTTTGATCCCGACAGGGCGGAGGGACACTGAAGCTTTCTTT
CASSLIPTGRRDTEAFF
>TRBJ2-1|TRBV24-1|TRBD2|-
TGTGCCACCAGCCCGGGACTAGCGGGCTTGAGCTCCTACAATGAGCAGTTCTTC
CATSPGLAGLSSYNEQFF
>TRBJ2-5|TRBV5-1|TRBD2|few
TGCGCCAGCAGCGCTGTTCCTAGCGGGCCAGAGACCCAGTACTTC
CASSAVPSGPETQYF
>TRBJ1-4|TRBV29-1|TRBD1|-
TGCAGCGTTCACTCCGGGACAGGGGAAGAAAAACTGTTTTTT
CSVHSGTGEEKLFF
>TRBJ2-7|TRBV10-2|TRBD2|-
TGCGCCAGCTGGGAGGGCCCGAGCTCCGAGCAGTACTTC
CASWEGPSSEQYF
>TRBJ2-7|TRBV19|TRBD1|-
TGTGCCAGTAGTATCACGGGACAGACCTACGAGCAGTACTTC
CASSITGQTYEQYF
>TRBJ1-3|TRBV7-2|-|once
TGTGCCAGCAGCTTATCGCCGAGCTCTGGAAACACCATATATTTT
CASSLSPSSGNTIYF
>TRBJ1-2|TRBV29-1|-|-
TGCAGCGTTGGAAGGGACTCCGGGCCCGGTAACTATGGCTACACCTTC
CSVGRDSGPGNYGYTF
>TRBJ2-5|TRBV20-1|-|-
TGCAGTGCAGACAGTGGAGAGACCCAGTACTTC
CSADSGETQYF
>TRBJ1-1|TRBV6-5|TRBD1|-
TGTGCCAGCAGACAGGGGGCTGGGAACACTGAAGCTTTCTTT
CASRQGAGNTEAFF
>TRBJ2-7|TRBV7-9|-|-
TGTGCCAGCAGCTCCCTCGGGATTAACTACGAGCAGTACTTC
CASSSLGINYEQYF
>TRBJ2-2|TRBV29-1|-|-
TGCAGCGCAGTACAGGGTGGGGTCACCGGGGAGCTGTTTTTT
CSAVQGGVTGELFF
>TRBJ1-2|TRBV30|-|-
TGTGCCTGGAGTGTAGACATCGGCCTTAACTATGGCTACACCTTC
CAWSVDIGLNYGYTF
>TRBJ2-5|TRBV29-1|TRBD1|-
TGCAGCGTTCCTGGGGACAGGGGGTCCCAAGAGACCCAGTACTTC
CSVPGDRGSQETQYF
>TRBJ2-1|TRBV7-2|TRBD1|-
TGTGCCAGCAGTCAACCGGGCCCGACAGGGGGCTACAATGAGCAGTTCTTC
CASSQPGPTGGYNEQFF
>TRBJ2-3|TRBV7-9|TRBD2|few
TGTGCCAGCAGCTTTTTAGCGGGGAGCACAGATACGCAGTATTTT
CASSFLAGSTDTQYF
>TRBJ2-5|TRBV3-1/TRBV3-2|-|-
TGTGCCAGCAGCCAAGAGGGGCGGAGCCAGTACTTC
CASSQEGRSQYF
>TRBJ2-7|TRBV5-8|TRBD2|-
TGTGCCAGCAGCTCAGGGAGGGTCGAGCAGTACTTC
CASSSGRVEQYF
>TRBJ2-1|TRBV11-2|-|-
TGTGCCAGCAGTACCGGCGGGGCCACCTACAATGAGCAGTTCTTC
CASSTGGATYNEQFF
>TRBJ1-5|TRBV19|TRBD1|-
TGTGCCAGTAGTATCCTAGGACAGGGCCACTATAGCAATCAGCCCCAGCATTTT
CASSILGQGHYSNQPQHF
>TRBJ2-7|TRBV23-1|TRBD1|-
TGCGCCAGCAGTCAGTTAGACAGGGACCACGAGCAGTACTTC
CASSQLDRDHEQYF
>TRBJ1-4|TRBV29-1|-|-
TGCAGCGTTGTGATTGGGGCGCAGGGTGAAAAACTGTTTTTT
CSVVIGAQGEKLFF
>TRBJ1-2|TRBV9|-|-
TGTGCCAGCAGCGACGGGGACTTTTGGGGCTACACCTTC
CASSDGDFWGYTF
>TRBJ2-7|TRBV6-1|TRBD2|few
TGTGCCAGCAGTGATGGGGGTCGTCGCCTAGCGGGGTACGAGCAGTACTTC
CASSDGGRRLAGYEQYF
>TRBJ1-2|TRBV27|TRBD1|once
TGTGCCAGCAGGCCGAGGACAGGGGCCGGCTACACCTTC
CASRPRTGAGYTF
>TRBJ2-5|TRBV29-1|-|-
TGCAGCGCCCTAGAACCGGCCCAAGAGACCCAGTACTTC
CSALEPAQETQYF
>TRBJ1-6|TRBV7-9|-|-
TGTGCCAGCAGCCGATCGGACACCCGTAATTCACCCCTCCACTTT
CASSRSDTRNSPLHF
>TRBJ2-7|TRBV11-3|TRBD1|-
TGTGCCAGCAGCTTAACCGGGACAGCCTACGAGCAGTACTTC
CASSLTGTAYEQYF
>TRBJ2-7|TRBV7-8|TRBD2|-
TGTGCCAGCAGCTCCAGACTAGCGGGGGCCCCAGCCTACGAGCAGTACTTC
CASSSRLAGAPAYEQYF
>TRBJ2-7|TRBV7-9|-|-
TGTGCCAGCAGCACCCCCGGCCAGGGGTCCTACGAGCAGTACTTC
CASSTPGQGSYEQYF
>TRBJ2-3|TRBV10-3|-|-
TGTGCCATCAGTGAGGGGCTGGGCCCAGATACGCAGTATTTT
CAISEGLGPDTQYF
>TRBJ2-1|TRBV19|-|-
TGTGCCAGTAGGGGGCCCTCCTACAATGAGCAGTTCTTC
CASRGPSYNEQFF
>TRBJ1-5|TRBV19|-|-
TGTGCCAGTAGCCGGACAGCAAGCAATCAGCCCCAGCATTTT
CASSRTASNQPQHF
>TRBJ1-6|TRBV6-5|TRBD1|-
TGTGCCAGCAGTTACCGCCTGGGACAGGGGAGTTCACCCCTCCACTTT
CASSYRLGQGSSPLHF
>TRBJ2-1|TRBV13|TRBD1|-
TGTGCCAGCAGCAGGGGGCAAAGCTCCTACAATGAGCAGTTCTTC
CASSRGQSSYNEQFF
>TRBJ1-4|TRBV7-8|-|-
TGTGCCAGCAGCTTAGGGACGGCAACAGGGAATTCTGAAAAACTGTTTTTT
CASSLGTATGNSEKLFF
>TRBJ1-3|TRBV30|TRBD1|-
TGTGCCTGGACTCGACAGGGGAGCTCTGGAAACACCATATATTTT
CAWTRQGSSGNTIYF
>TRBJ1-2|TRBV13|TRBD1|-
TGTGCCAGCAGCATGAGGACAGGCCATGGCTACACCTTC
CASSMRTGHGYTF
>TRBJ1-5|TRBV28|-|-
TGTGCCAGCAGTTCCCTCGCGAGGGGGGGGAATCAGCCCCAGCATTTT
CASSSLARGGNQPQHF
>TRBJ1-3|TRBV19|-|once
TGTGCCAGTACCCCCGGGTGGACTGGAAACACCATATATTTT
CASTPGWTGNTIYF
>TRBJ2-5|TRBV20-1|TRBD2|-
TGCAGTGCTAGTGGGTCTAGCGGGGGCTCCGAGACCCAGTACTTC
CSASGSSGGSETQYF
>TRBJ1-2|TRBV7-9|-|once
TGTGCCAGCAGCTCCAGTGACTATGGCTACACCTTC
CASSSSDYGYTF
>TRBJ1-6|TRBV7-9|-|-
TGTGCCAGCAGCTTAGGCTCCACAGCCACATATTCACCCCTCCACTTT
CASSLGSTATYSPLHF
>TRBJ1-6|TRBV5-1|TRBD1|-
TGCGCCAGCAGGAGAGCCGGGACAGGCGGGGATTCACCCCTCCACTTT
CASRRAGTGGDSPLHF
>TRBJ1-2|TRBV6-5|TRBD1|many
TGTGCCAGCAGGAGAGGACAGGCCTATGGCTACACCTTC
CASRRGQAYGYTF